These T cell receptor beta chains were read from a single sample in a study of blood T cell repertoires in COVID-19. Generated by immunoSEQ multiplex PCR, the TCRdb table keeps only in-frame clones and is missing some. In the table there are approximately 210,000 clones, 80% to 90% of which are singletons. The specimen sequenced was peripheral blood. The receptors were gathered from a woman aged 45-59 years with active or convalescent COVID-19. CDR3s include the opening cysteine and the closing phenylalanine or tryptophan. Each record gives: J gene, V gene, clone size, D gene, CDR3 protein, CDR3 DNA. A D gene is named only where the DNA matches it firmly. Only part of the rows carry a size: once, few, many, or a class if the clone is expanded.

TRBJ1-2 | TRBV6-5 | - | - | CASSLILDKNYGYTF | TGTGCCAGCAGCCTAATTTTGGACAAAAACTATGGCTACACCTTC
TRBJ1-2 | TRBV29-1 | - | TRBD1 | CSDIDRANYGYTF | TGCAGCGACATTGACAGGGCTAACTATGGCTACACCTTC
TRBJ1-1 | TRBV10-1 | - | - | CASSPGREPNTEAFF | TGCGCCAGCTCCCCCGGAAGGGAGCCGAACACTGAAGCTTTCTTT
TRBJ2-1 | TRBV9 | - | TRBD1 | CASSGDRGEQFF | TGTGCCAGCAGCGGCGACAGGGGTGAGCAGTTCTTC
TRBJ1-1 | TRBV18 | - | TRBD1 | CASSPTGQGNTEAFF | TGTGCCAGCTCACCTACTGGACAGGGAAACACTGAAGCTTTCTTT
TRBJ2-1 | TRBV5-6 | - | TRBD2 | CASSLQGSGGAYEQFF | TGTGCCAGCAGCTTGCAAGGTAGCGGGGGGGCTTATGAGCAGTTCTTC
TRBJ1-5 | TRBV7-8 | - | - | CASSLDGQPPPYSNQPQHF | TGTGCCAGCAGCTTAGATGGACAACCACCCCCTTATAGCAATCAGCCCCAGCATTTT
TRBJ2-1 | TRBV25-1 | - | - | CASSVTGSSYNEQFF | TGTGCCAGCAGTGTGACGGGGAGCTCCTACAATGAGCAGTTCTTC
TRBJ1-1 | TRBV7-9 | - | - | CASSSTENTEAFF | TGTGCCAGCAGCTCGACAGAGAACACTGAAGCTTTCTTT
TRBJ1-6 | TRBV5-1 | - | - | CASSLEGDYNSPLHF | TGCGCCAGCAGCTTGGAAGGGGACTATAATTCACCCCTCCACTTT
TRBJ1-6 | TRBV5-1 | - | - | CASSLGQSYNSPLHF | TGCGCCAGCAGCTTGGGACAGAGCTATAATTCACCCCTCCACTTT
TRBJ2-4 | TRBV11-2 | - | - | CASSPGAKNIQYF | TGTGCCAGCAGCCCGGGGGCCAAAAACATTCAGTACTTC
TRBJ2-5 | TRBV10-3 | - | - | CASSLGDSQETQYF | TGTGCCTCCTCCCTAGGAGACAGCCAAGAGACCCAGTACTTC
TRBJ1-1 | TRBV11-2 | - | - | CASSFSRPGDTEAFF | TGTGCCAGCAGCTTTAGCCGGCCCGGGGACACTGAAGCTTTCTTT
TRBJ1-2 | TRBV9 | once | - | CASSPRPERYGYTF | TGTGCCAGCAGCCCCCGACCGGAGCGATATGGCTACACCTTC
TRBJ1-5 | TRBV29-1 | - | - | CSAPPARGRRNQPQHF | TGCAGCGCCCCACCGGCCCGGGGTAGGCGGAATCAGCCCCAGCATTTT
TRBJ1-1 | TRBV18 | once | TRBD1 | CASSENPDRGRAFF | TGTGCCAGCTCCGAAAATCCGGACAGGGGTAGGGCTTTCTTT
TRBJ2-5 | TRBV11-3 | - | TRBD2 | CASSGGGETQYF | TGTGCCAGCAGCGGCGGGGGGGAGACCCAGTACTTC
TRBJ1-4 | TRBV5-1 | - | TRBD1 | CASSGYGTGGLNEKLFF | TGCGCCAGCAGCGGCTACGGGACAGGGGGCCTGAATGAAAAACTGTTTTTT
TRBJ1-2 | TRBV6-5 | - | - | CASRDQGRVGYGYTF | TGTGCCAGCAGAGACCAGGGGAGGGTGGGCTATGGCTACACCTTC
TRBJ1-6 | TRBV4-2 | - | - | CASSQERRGGDSPLHF | TGTGCCAGCAGCCAAGAGCGCCGTGGAGGGGACTCACCCCTCCACTTT
TRBJ1-4 | TRBV2 | - | TRBD1 | CASSGQDGTNEKLFF | TGTGCCAGCAGCGGACAGGATGGGACTAATGAAAAACTGTTTTTT
TRBJ1-2 | TRBV27 | - | - | CASSQHRPPGDGYTF | TGTGCCAGCAGTCAGCACCGGCCCCCCGGAGATGGCTACACCTTC
TRBJ1-2 | TRBV5-8 | - | - | CASSLTREALYGYTF | TGTGCCAGCAGCCTGACGAGGGAAGCCTTATATGGCTACACCTTC
TRBJ1-1 | TRBV19 | - | - | CASSRTENTEAFF | TGTGCCAGTAGCCGTACAGAGAACACTGAAGCTTTCTTT
TRBJ1-3 | TRBV28 | - | - | CASRGGDYSGNTIYF | TGTGCCAGCAGGGGGGGGGATTACTCTGGAAACACCATATATTTT
TRBJ1-6 | TRBV9 | - | - | CASSATPGGNSPLHF | TGTGCCAGCAGCGCGACCCCAGGAGGGAATTCACCCCTCCACTTT
TRBJ2-5 | TRBV9 | - | TRBD2 | CASSVAAGGPPETQYF | TGTGCCAGCAGCGTAGCGGCGGGGGGGCCCCCAGAGACCCAGTACTTC
TRBJ2-7 | TRBV6-5 | - | TRBD1 | CASRRDRNTYEQYF | TGTGCCAGCAGACGGGACAGGAATACCTACGAGCAGTACTTC
TRBJ2-1 | TRBV18 | - | TRBD1 | CASSPPPGGAGNEQFF | TGTGCCAGCTCACCACCCCCAGGGGGCGCTGGTAATGAGCAGTTCTTC
TRBJ1-3 | TRBV12-5 | - | TRBD1 | CASGLGLGTVSGNTIYF | TGTGCTAGTGGTTTGGGGCTCGGGACAGTCTCTGGAAACACCATATATTTT
TRBJ1-6 | TRBV2 | - | TRBD1 | CASKGWQGGGSPLHF | TGTGCCAGCAAAGGGTGGCAGGGGGGTGGTTCACCCCTCCACTTT
TRBJ1-5 | TRBV3-1/TRBV3-2 | - | - | CASSQEAGNQPQHF | TGTGCCAGCAGCCAAGAGGCAGGCAATCAGCCCCAGCATTTT
TRBJ1-4 | TRBV2 | - | - | CASSEGGTPNEKLFF | TGTGCCAGCAGTGAGGGTGGGACACCGAATGAAAAACTGTTTTTT
TRBJ1-2 | TRBV11-2 | - | - | CASNRLKGSGLRYGYTF | TGTGCCAGCAACCGATTAAAGGGGTCGGGACTTCGGTATGGCTACACCTTC
TRBJ1-2 | TRBV30 | - | - | CAWSGSSHYGYTF | TGTGCCTGGAGCGGTTCTTCCCACTATGGCTACACCTTC
TRBJ1-2 | TRBV28 | - | - | CASSSPEEVGYTF | TGTGCCAGCAGTTCCCCCGAGGAGGTTGGCTACACCTTC
TRBJ1-3 | TRBV28 | - | - | CASRGQHSGNTIYF | TGTGCCAGCAGGGGACAACACTCTGGAAACACCATATATTTT
TRBJ2-1 | TRBV30 | - | - | CAWSVTRSGGEQFF | TGTGCCTGGAGTGTGACCCGTAGCGGCGGTGAGCAGTTCTTC
TRBJ1-2 | TRBV28 | few | - | CASRPGLGQNYGYTF | TGTGCCAGCAGACCCGGATTAGGACAGAACTATGGCTACACCTTC
TRBJ1-3 | TRBV10-2 | - | - | CASSHRIYQGGAGNTIYF | TGCGCCAGCAGCCATCGGATCTACCAGGGAGGAGCCGGAAACACCATATATTTT
TRBJ1-3 | TRBV6-5 | few | - | CASSYSGASGNTIYF | TGTGCCAGCAGTTACTCAGGGGCCTCTGGAAACACCATATATTTT
TRBJ1-5 | TRBV4-1 | - | TRBD1 | CASSQDPGQGGNQPQHF | TGCGCCAGCAGCCAAGACCCGGGACAGGGTGGTAATCAGCCCCAGCATTTT
TRBJ2-1 | TRBV18 | - | TRBD1 | CASSPVPGQGYNEQFF | TGTGCCAGCTCACCCGTGCCGGGACAGGGATACAATGAGCAGTTCTTC
TRBJ2-2 | TRBV25-1 | - | TRBD1 | CAGQGYTGELFF | TGTGCGGGACAGGGTTACACCGGGGAGCTGTTTTTT
TRBJ1-3 | TRBV7-6 | - | TRBD1 | CASSRSGTAAGNTIYF | TGTGCCAGCAGCCGATCCGGGACAGCGGCTGGAAACACCATATATTTT
TRBJ1-6 | TRBV14 | - | - | CASTHLNQGSPLHF | TGTGCCAGCACCCACTTAAACCAGGGGTCACCCCTCCACTTT
TRBJ1-2 | TRBV5-6 | - | - | CASGFSRGGGYTF | TGTGCCAGCGGATTCTCTAGGGGAGGAGGCTACACCTTC